This TCR beta chain stems from a study of early T cells in non-severe SARS-CoV-2 infection. For the study at large: Chains from this unsorted whole-blood bulk RNA could not be paired.

Notes on this clonotype: Antigen unknown.

Whole-study results and caveats: VDJdb-based matching was biased toward anti-spike CD8 responses and missed private and CD4 specificities.

The library protocol tagged individual cDNA molecules with unique molecular identifiers. TCRdb re-called the 5' RACE reads through MiXCR, storing one row per CDR3 protein. The data show fewer than 80,000 distinct CDR3 sequences, 11% seen once. The receptor was isolated from an adult who was a healthcare worker with PCR-confirmed SARS-CoV-2 infection or an uninfected control (not recorded which). The sequenced sample was whole blood, obtained at baseline.

Written as DNA, the CDR3 is TGTGCCAGTAGTATGGAGGGAAGGGGCACAGATACGCAGTATTTT. It specifies CASSMEGRGTDTQYF. The chain employs TRBV19 and TRBJ2-3; D perhaps matches TRBD2 (6 bases). This CDR3 has 15 residues. V was clipped by 3 bases and J by 1 base, with 11 bases between them. The germline CDR1 and CDR2 sequences are LNHDA and SQIVND (reference sequence).